This T cell receptor (beta chain) was identified during a study of shared clonotypes between healthy human individuals. Assay: immunoSEQ multiplex PCR; the TCRdb copy retains only in-frame clones and omits some. The sample contains about 2 million clones, roughly 95% of which appear only once. Naivety among CD8 cells was defined by CD45RO negativity and positive CCR7 selection, thereby excluding terminally differentiated effector memory CD45RA+ cells. Sequences were obtained from naive CD8+ T cells sorted from blood. The TCR sequence derives from a man between 18 and 29 years old in good health.

CDR3 in DNA: TGTGCCAGCAGTTACTCGAGTAGCGGATACACAGATACGCAGTATTTT. Amino acid sequence: CASSYSSSGYTDTQYF. The rearrangement uses TRBV6-5 and TRBJ2-3; weak D call: TRBD2 (6 bases). The CDR3 has 16 amino acids. In germline, CDR1 is MNHEY, CDR2 SVGAGI. V was shortened by 0 bases and J by 2 bases, with 12 bases between the two germline ends.